One sample yielded the 25 T cell receptor beta chains listed below, sequenced in a study of blood T cell repertoires in COVID-19. The table came from immunoSEQ multiplex PCR; TCRdb's copy has only in-frame clones and leaves some out. This table holds some 320,000 clones, roughly 85% found once. Sequencing used PBMCs or T cells enriched from blood (not recorded which). These receptors were taken from a woman younger than 45 who had been exposed to COVID-19.

This chain joins TRBV7-9 and TRBJ1-1; TRBD1 aligns across 7 bases. The CDR3 has 13 amino acids. Germline V gene data show CDR1 as SEHNR and CDR2 as FQNEAQ (reference sequence). V shed 5 bases, J shed 5 bases, and the junction held 5 bases outside the gene matches. The CDR3 DNA sequence: TGTGCCAGCAGCGTGACAGGGCAGACTGAAGCTTTCTTT. As protein: CASSVTGQTEAFF.

The chain combines TRBV4-3 with TRBJ2-1; 8 nucleotides line up with TRBD1. Trimming at V came to 2 bases and at J to 8 bases, leaving 8 bases not matched to a gene. The CDR3 extends over 15 amino acids. Looked up from germline, CDR1 is LGHNA and CDR2 is YSLEER. The DNA of the CDR3 is TGCGCCAGCAGCCAATTCCAGGGGGCGGCAGATGAGCAGTTCTTC. This gives the protein CASSQFQGAADEQFF.

V and J are TRBV4-3 and TRBJ1-1, with TRBD1 as a possible D gene (5 bases). Germline V gene lookup returns CDR1 LGHNA and CDR2 YSLEER. The CDR3 is 17 amino acids. The V and J ends lost 5 bases and 0 bases respectively, with 19 bases between them. The CDR3 nucleotides read TGCGCCAGCAGCACCCTAACAGGCCACCGAATGAACACTGAAGCTTTCTTT. It is translated as CASSTLTGHRMNTEAFF.

The chain uses TRBV12-5 and TRBJ1-5, with unresolved D. CDR1 and CDR2 from the germline V gene are LGHNT and FRNRAP. The V and J ends lost 9 bases and 1 base respectively, with 13 bases between them. This CDR3 is built from 14 residues. CDR3 in DNA: TGTGCTAGCGTCGACTGGGTAAGCAATCAGCCCCAGCATTTT. It is translated as CASVDWVSNQPQHF.

V is TRBV5-1 and J is TRBJ1-6; tentative D call: TRBD1 (5 bases). CDR1 and CDR2 (germline): SGHRS, YFSETQ. This CDR3 is 14 amino acids long. Trimming left V 0 bases short and J 6 bases short, with 7 bases between. DNA for the CDR3: TGCGCCAGCAGCTTGGCTGGGGCTAATTCACCCCTCCACTTT. This sequence encodes CASSLAGANSPLHF.

This clone has ten or more counts. The chain combines TRBV6-5 with TRBJ2-2; unclear D gene. The CDR3 contains 11 residues. The germline gives CDR1 MNHEY, CDR2 SVGAGI. V was pared by 5 bases and J by 7 bases, with 5 bases between. The CDR3 DNA is TGTGCCAGCAGTAAACTCGGGGAGCTGTTTTTT. It specifies CASSKLGELFF.

For this clone: Other DNA sequences in this specimen translate into the identical CDR3. V is TRBV5-1 and J is TRBJ2-1, with TRBD2 identical over 8 bases. The CDR3 covers 15 residues. Germline-derived CDR1 and CDR2 are SGHRS and YFSETQ. V trimming: 2 bases; J trimming: 7 bases; junction bases outside the gene matches: 8. In nucleotides, the CDR3 is TGCGCCAGCAGCTTAGGGCTAGCGGGTCGGAATGAGCAGTTCTTC. Its protein product is CASSLGLAGRNEQFF.

The chain has TRBV6-5 and TRBJ2-5; tentative D call: TRBD1 (5 bases). The CDR3 runs to 14 residues. Germline lookup yields CDR1 MNHEY and CDR2 SVGAGI. V dropped 7 bases and J dropped 1 base, with 13 bases sitting between them. The CDR3 nucleotides are TGTGCCAGCACCGAGTGGGGCCCCCAAGAGACCCAGTACTTC. Protein: CASTEWGPQETQYF.

Points on this clone: A junction boundary mismatches the germline segment, possibly from a read error. This rearrangement joins TRBV9 to TRBJ2-2, with 11 bases fitting TRBD2. Germline CDR1 and CDR2: SGDLS and YYNGEE. The CDR3 consists of 18 residues. In DNA form, the CDR3 reads TGCGCCCGCAGCGTAGTAATAGCGGGGGGGCCGGACACCGGGGAGCTGTTTTTT. Protein product: CARSVVIAGGPDTGELFF.

The chain uses TRBV7-3 and TRBJ1-1; weak D call: TRBD1 (5 bases). Per the germline V gene, CDR1 is SGHTA and CDR2 is FQGTGA. With 0 bases removed from V and 3 bases from J, the gap between germline ends came to 14 bases. This CDR3 has 16 residues. The CDR3 bases are TGTGCCAGCAGCTTAACTGGTGCGGTAGGGGACACTGAAGCTTTCTTT. It yields the protein CASSLTGAVGDTEAFF.

The chain recombines TRBV27 with TRBJ1-1; D is undetermined. The germline V gene has CDR1 MNHEY and CDR2 SMNVEV (reference sequence). Trimming stripped 3 bases from V and 4 bases from J, with 9 bases between. The CDR3 sequence is 13 residues long. The CDR3 spells CASSLQVLTEAFF. In nucleotides, the CDR3 is TGTGCCAGCAGTTTGCAGGTACTCACTGAAGCTTTCTTT.

The chain combines TRBV6-7 with TRBJ1-6, with TRBD1 identical over 7 bases. TRBV6-7 belongs to the ORF category, with a function that is uncertain. The V and J ends lost 0 bases and 5 bases, in that order; junction bases with no gene match: 22. The CDR3 contains 22 residues. In DNA, the CDR3 is TGTGCCAGCAGTTACTCGTCACTCGGGGACAGCTTGGCCTATGGGGATAATTCACCCCTCCACTTT. Amino acid sequence: CASSYSSLGDSLAYGDNSPLHF.

The chain is built from TRBV4-2 and TRBJ2-1; TRBD2 matches at 12 bases. The ends lost 4 bases at V and 4 bases at J; junction bases unmatched: 5. The CDR3 loop spans 16 amino acids. CDR1 LGHNA and CDR2 YNFKEQ come from the germline V gene. The CDR3 loop is CASSLGTSGRYNEQFF. The CDR3 DNA reads as TGTGCCAGCAGCCTCGGGACTAGCGGGCGATACAATGAGCAGTTCTTC.

V gene TRBV5-6 combines with J gene TRBJ2-1, with a weak D call TRBD2 (5 bases). This CDR3 is built from 12 residues. Germline CDR1 SGHDT, CDR2 YYEEEE. V lost 3 bases and J 10 bases, leaving 11 bases between the germline ends. CDR3 residues: CASSYPPGEQFF. The CDR3 region has the DNA TGTGCCAGCAGCTACCCCCCGGGGGAGCAGTTCTTC.

The chain employs TRBV20-1 and TRBJ1-2, with a weak D call TRBD1 (5 bases). The CDR3 runs 12 residues. Trimming took off 3 bases at V and 8 bases at J, with 13 bases between the two ends. Per germline, CDR1 DFQATT and CDR2 SNEGSKA (reference sequence). DNA for the CDR3: TGCAGTGCTAGTGGAGGGGAGGAGGGCTACACCTTC. Amino acids: CSASGGEEGYTF.

The chain employs TRBV11-2 and TRBJ1-1, with 8 bases matching TRBD1. CDR3 size: 13 residues. The junction had 5 bases not matched to a gene; V was cut back by 5 bases and J by 6 bases. The germline gives CDR1 SGHAT, CDR2 FQNNGV. The CDR3 DNA reads TGTGCCAGCAGCCCCGGACAGGGATCTGAAGCTTTCTTT. The encoded protein is CASSPGQGSEAFF.

The gene calls are TRBV11-3 and TRBJ2-3; 7 bases match TRBD2. Germline V CDR1 and CDR2: SGHNT, YENEEA. V lost 3 bases, J lost 2 bases, and 5 bases stayed unmatched. The CDR3 runs 15 residues. The CDR3 DNA sequence: TGTGCCAGCAGCTTCGGCGGGGGAATCACAGATACGCAGTATTTT. Protein sequence: CASSFGGGITDTQYF.

The rearrangement links TRBV10-3 to TRBJ1-2; no definite D call. V was clipped by 7 bases and J by 6 bases, with 12 bases between them. Germline lookup yields CDR1 ENHRY and CDR2 SYGVKD. This CDR3 contains 12 residues. In nucleotides, the CDR3 is TGTGCCATCACGTCCGGGTTTGATGGCTACACCTTC. Translated: CAITSGFDGYTF.

This rearrangement joins TRBV3-1 (or the pseudogene TRBV3-2) to TRBJ2-1; D is uncertain. V shed 1 base and J shed 1 base, with 8 bases lying between them. The length of the CDR3 is 15 residues. CDR1 and CDR2 from the germline V gene are LGHDT and YNNKEL (reference sequence). The CDR3 nucleotides are TGTGCCAGCAGCCAAGTGCAGATTTCCTACAATGAGCAGTTCTTC. As protein: CASSQVQISYNEQFF.

The chain combines TRBV7-2 with TRBJ2-5, with TRBD1 identical over 8 bases. Trimming took 1 base from V and 5 from J; bases not matched to a gene: 9. The CDR3 runs to 16 residues. Germline lookup yields CDR1 SGHTA and CDR2 FQGNSA. CDR3 region: CASSLGLRTGRETQYF. The CDR3 DNA is TGTGCCAGCAGCTTAGGGTTAAGGACAGGGCGCGAGACCCAGTACTTC.

The rearrangement links TRBV9 to TRBJ2-5, with 16 bases that match TRBD2. Trimming at V came to 4 bases and at J to 5 bases, leaving 5 bases not matched to a gene. Germline lookup yields CDR1 SGDLS and CDR2 YYNGEE. This CDR3 spans 16 amino acids. The CDR3 reads CASSLGLAGGPETQYF. In DNA form, the CDR3 reads TGTGCCAGCAGCCTGGGACTAGCGGGAGGGCCGGAGACCCAGTACTTC. The complete variable domain, with remaining parts taken from reference TRBV9 and TRBJ2-5, reads DSGVTQTPKHLITATGQRVTLRCSPRSGDLSVYWYQQSLDQGLQFLIQYYNGEERAKGNILERFSAQQFPDLHSELNLSSLELGDSALYFCASSLGLAGGPETQYFGPGTRLLVL.

The chain uses TRBV9 and TRBJ2-2, with D hard to call. Trimming stripped 1 base from V and 3 bases from J, with 10 bases between. CDR3 length: 15 amino acids. CDR1 and CDR2 (germline): SGDLS, YYNGEE. CDR3 region: CASSVYSRDTGELFF. In DNA, the CDR3 is TGTGCCAGCAGCGTATACAGCCGCGACACCGGGGAGCTGTTTTTT.

The V and J genes are TRBV11-2 and TRBJ1-1, with D possibly TRBD1 on 6 matching bases. CDR3 length: 15 residues. The V and J ends lost 4 bases and 5 bases respectively, with 17 bases between them. The V gene's germline CDR1 is SGHAT and CDR2 FQNNGV. For the CDR3, the DNA is TGTGCCAGCAGCTACCTTCAACAGGGAGGGACTGAAGCTTTCTTT. This translates into CASSYLQQGGTEAFF. The full variable domain, rest sourced from reference TRBV11-2 and TRBJ1-1, is EAGVAQSPRYKIIEKRQSVAFWCNPISGHATLYWYQQILGQGPKLLIQFQNNGVVDDSQLPKDRFSAERLKGVDSTLKIQPAKLEDSAVYLCASSYLQQGGTEAFFGQGTRLTVV.

This chain connects TRBV12-5 to TRBJ2-2; TRBD1 aligns across 7 bases. The CDR3 has 15 residues. J gave up 0 bases and V 6 bases, and 4 bases lay outside the gene matches. Germline CDR1 and CDR2: LGHNT and FRNRAP. DNA for the CDR3: TGTGCTAGTGGACGGACAGGAACGAACACCGGGGAGCTGTTTTTT. Translation: CASGRTGTNTGELFF.

This clone was found once. The gene calls are TRBV4-1 and TRBJ2-1, with D possibly being TRBD2 (6 bases). The V gene lost 1 base and the J gene lost 2 bases, with 18 bases spanning the gap. The CDR3 covers 18 residues. The germline V gene encodes CDR1 MGHRA and CDR2 YSYEKL. CDR3 nucleotide sequence: TGCGCCAGCAGCCAAGTACGCGGGAAAGAAATACCCTACAATGAGCAGTTCTTC. Its translation is CASSQVRGKEIPYNEQFF.